The sequence of this TCR beta chain was determined in a study of a mutant IDH1 vaccine in newly diagnosed glioma. Clones were sequenced by immunoSEQ multiplex PCR, and TCRdb holds only the in-frame ones, with some missing. This sample has 70,000 to 95,000 clones, with about four fifths found just once. Looked up from germline, CDR1 is SNHLY and CDR2 is FYNNEI. CDR3 size: 17 residues. The V end lost 8 bases, the J end lost 0 bases, and 23 bases lay between the germline ends. Time point specified: baseline, week 1 (first vaccination visit). Described treatment: pre-vaccination baseline after standard-of-care therapy.

The receptor was isolated from a man between 35 and 55 years old with glioma. Some clones in this sample may be carry-over from other donors' samples. The V gene is TRBV2, the J gene TRBJ2-7; D may match TRBD1 or TRBD2 (5 bases each). The specimen was PBMCs, collected from a glioma patient treated with radiotherapy, temozolomide or both. The CDR3: CASGGLPARINSYEQYF. The CDR3 nucleotides are TGTGCCAGCGGGGGTCTCCCGGCCAGGATAAACTCCTACGAGCAGTACTTC.